A selection of T cell receptor beta chains follows, all from one sample in a study of T cell repertoires in cytomegalovirus infection. Their cognate antigens are unknown. TCRdb used MiXCR to reprocess the reads, holding one entry per CDR3 protein. The sample gives about 830,000 distinct CDR3 sequences, 32% of which show up once; about an eighth is in the top ten. This specimen was cultured CD8+ T cells from PBMCs, taken from culture after CMV antigen stimulation. The receptor source for this set is a human donor in good health (CMV status not recorded). Some clones in this sample may be carry-over from other donors' samples. The CDR3 runs from the conserved cysteine through the conserved F or W. The D gene is left open where the match is weak. Not all rows give a size; the values are once, few, many and, for expanded clones, a class.

J gene,V gene,D gene,clone size,CDR3 DNA,CDR3 protein
TRBJ2-1,TRBV6-2/TRBV6-3,NA,NA,TGTGCCAGCAGTTATTCATACCGGGACACCGTCTACAATGAGCAGTTCTTC,CASSYSYRDTVYNEQFF
TRBJ1-5,TRBV7-9,TRBD1,many,TGTGCCAGCAGCTTGGGACAGGTTCAGCCCCAGCATTTT,CASSLGQVQPQHF
TRBJ1-2,TRBV11-1,NA,NA,TGTGCCAGCAGCTCCACCCACGACAGGACAAACTATGGCTACACCTTC,CASSSTHDRTNYGYTF
TRBJ2-1,TRBV4-3,TRBD2,NA,TGCGCCAGCAGCCGAGCGGGGGCCGCCTACAATGAGCAGTTCTTC,CASSRAGAAYNEQFF
TRBJ1-3,TRBV15,NA,NA,TGTGCCACCAGCAGAGATCAGGGGACAGGAAACACCATATATTTT,CATSRDQGTGNTIYF
TRBJ2-5,TRBV6-5,NA,NA,TGTGCCAGCAGTCCACAGGACCCTAGTTTGTCAGAGACCCAGTACTTC,CASSPQDPSLSETQYF
TRBJ1-1,TRBV5-8,NA,NA,TGTGCCAGCAGCTTGGCCCCGGGCTGGGGGGAGACTGAAGCTTTCTTT,CASSLAPGWGETEAFF
TRBJ2-1,TRBV3-1,NA,many,TGTGCCAGCAGCCAGGCTGGGGGATACAATGAGCAGTTCTTC,CASSQAGGYNEQFF
TRBJ1-1,TRBV7-9,TRBD1,NA,TGTGCCAGCAGTTGGACAGGGTCACCGAAGACTGAAGCTTTCTTT,CASSWTGSPKTEAFF
TRBJ1-2,TRBV9,NA,once,TGTGCCAGCAGCGTAGCCGGGCCCTGGGATGGCTACACCTTC,CASSVAGPWDGYTF
TRBJ2-1,TRBV4-1,NA,NA,TGCGCCAGCAGCCAAGAGAAGTTCGATGAGCAGTTCTTC,CASSQEKFDEQFF
TRBJ1-1,TRBV19,NA,NA,TGTGCCAGTAGTACGGTATTGAACACTGAAGCTTTCTTT,CASSTVLNTEAFF
TRBJ1-2,TRBV3-1,TRBD1,once,TGTGCCAGCAGCCAAGATACGCAGGGGGACTATGGCTACACCTTC,CASSQDTQGDYGYTF
TRBJ2-3,TRBV27,NA,many,TGTGCCAGCAGCTTCGGTGCAGATACGCAGTATTTT,CASSFGADTQYF
TRBJ1-1,TRBV7-9,NA,few,TGTGCCAGCAGCTTAGACTCCGAAGGAGCTTTCTTT,CASSLDSEGAFF
TRBJ2-2,TRBV27,NA,once,TGTGCCAGCAGTCTATCGCTCGGGATGTACCGTCACACCGGGGAGCTGTTTTTT,CASSLSLGMYRHTGELFF
TRBJ2-3,TRBV7-2,TRBD2,many,TGTGCCAGCAGCCCTCTGAGCGGGGGGCTAGGAGATACGCAGTATTTT,CASSPLSGGLGDTQYF
TRBJ1-2,TRBV5-5,NA,NA,TGTGCCAGCAGCTTTCGTGGGCTTAACACCTTGGACCACTATGGCTACACCTTC,CASSFRGLNTLDHYGYTF
TRBJ1-1,TRBV7-9,NA,few,TGTGCCAGCAGCTCACCCTCCTCAGTAAACACTGAAGCTTTCTTT,CASSSPSSVNTEAFF
TRBJ2-4,TRBV19,NA,NA,TGTGCCAGTAGTAAAGGACCCAGCGCTTCCGTAGCCAAAAACATTCAGTACTTC,CASSKGPSASVAKNIQYF
TRBJ1-5,TRBV6-1,NA,few,TGTGCCAGCAGTGAAGGACATTTTCAGCCCCAGCATTTT,CASSEGHFQPQHF
TRBJ1-2,TRBV20-1,NA,few,TGCAGTGCTCCCGAAGGCTATGGCTACACCTTC,CSAPEGYGYTF
TRBJ2-1,TRBV5-4,NA,NA,TGTGCCAGCAGCTTGAAACGGGGGGCGGCCAATGAGCAGTTCTTC,CASSLKRGAANEQFF
TRBJ1-6,TRBV5-5,NA,NA,TGTGCCAGCAGTTGGAGGGAGGGTACTAATTCACGCCTCCACTTT,CASSWREGTNSRLHF
TRBJ1-5,TRBV4-1,NA,NA,TGTGCCAGCTCCCTCCACCGAGATAGCAATCAGTCCCAGCATTTT,CASSLHRDSNQSQHF
TRBJ1-6,TRBV20-1,NA,NA,TGCAGTGCTCCGACAGAAGAGGGAAGTTCACCCCTCCACTTT,CSAPTEEGSSPLHF
TRBJ2-2,TRBV27,NA,NA,TGTGCCAGCAGTTTCCTGGCCCCGCCAAGGACCGGGGAGCTGTTTTTT,CASSFLAPPRTGELFF
TRBJ2-1,TRBV2,TRBD2,few,TGTGCCTGTCGGACTAGCGGGGGGGATGAGCAGTTCTTC,CACRTSGGDEQFF
TRBJ2-1,TRBV7-9,NA,NA,TGTGCCAGCAGCCCTGAGCAGAATGAGCAGTTCTTC,CASSPEQNEQFF
TRBJ2-3,TRBV12-3/TRBV12-4,NA,few,TGTGCCAGTGCCCCAGGGGGGAGCACAGATACGCAGTATTTT,CASAPGGSTDTQYF
TRBJ2-1,TRBV11-3,NA,NA,TGTGCCAGCAGCCCGCGGGACAGCAGCTCCTACAATGAGCAGTTCTTC,CASSPRDSSSYNEQFF
TRBJ2-2,TRBV5-1,TRBD2,NA,TGCGCCAGCAGCTTCGGAGCGGGGCCCAACACCGGGGAGCTGTTTTTT,CASSFGAGPNTGELFF
TRBJ2-3,TRBV7-2,NA,many,TGTGCCAGCAGCCCCTATATGAGAGCGAGAAGGGAAGATACGCAGTATTTT,CASSPYMRARREDTQYF
TRBJ1-5,TRBV7-9,NA,many,TGTGCCAGCAGCTTAAACCGGGGACAGCCCCAGCATTTT,CASSLNRGQPQHF
TRBJ2-3,TRBV19,TRBD2,NA,TGTGCCAGTAGTCCCAGGCCCGCGGGGGTTAACACAGATACGCAGTATTTT,CASSPRPAGVNTDTQYF
TRBJ2-5,TRBV4-1,TRBD1,few,TGCGCCAGCAGGCTCGGGGACAGGGTGTCAGAGACCCAGTACTTC,CASRLGDRVSETQYF
TRBJ2-1,TRBV9,NA,NA,TGTGCCAGCAGCGTAGGAATGGGTAGTGAGCAGTTCTTC,CASSVGMGSEQFF
TRBJ2-1,TRBV7-2,NA,many,TGTGCCAGCAGCTTAGGGGCGGGTACAGCCTACAATGAGCAGTTCTTC,CASSLGAGTAYNEQFF
TRBJ1-4,TRBV12-3/TRBV12-4,TRBD1,NA,TGTGCCAGCAGTTCCGACAGGGAACTTGAAAAACTGTTTTTT,CASSSDRELEKLFF
TRBJ2-1,TRBV4-1,NA,few,TGCGCCAGCAGCCACCTAGAGTACGGGGAAAAGTATAATGATGGTGAGCAGTTCTTC,CASSHLEYGEKYNDGEQFF
TRBJ2-1,TRBV6-2/TRBV6-3,NA,NA,TGTGCCAGCAGTTATGGGAACGGGGGATACAATGAGCAGTTCTTC,CASSYGNGGYNEQFF
TRBJ2-7,TRBV12-3/TRBV12-4,NA,NA,TGTGCCAGCAGTTTTCAAGCTTTCTACGAGCAGTACTTC,CASSFQAFYEQYF
TRBJ2-1,TRBV7-2,NA,few,TGTGCCAGCAGCCCTCATATATCTTCCTACAATGAGCAGTTCTTC,CASSPHISSYNEQFF
TRBJ1-6,TRBV13,NA,NA,TGTGCCAGCAGCTTTCAGGGGACGGAGGACTATAATTCACCCCTCCACTTT,CASSFQGTEDYNSPLHF
TRBJ2-5,TRBV2,NA,many,TGTGCCAGCAGATTCGGACAGAACCAAGAGACCCAGTACTTC,CASRFGQNQETQYF
TRBJ1-2,TRBV9,NA,few,TGTGCCAGCAGCGTACGGAACTATGGCTACACCTTC,CASSVRNYGYTF
TRBJ1-2,TRBV7-9,TRBD1,NA,TGTGCCAGCAGCCCCGGGACAGGGGACCCCTACCGGGGCTACACCTTC,CASSPGTGDPYRGYTF
TRBJ1-4,TRBV2,TRBD1,NA,TGTGCCAGCAACCATGGACAGGGCGGGATTCTGTTTTTT,CASNHGQGGILFF
TRBJ2-7,TRBV6-8,NA,NA,TGTGCCAGCAGTTACCCCCCGGACGAGCAGTACTTC,CASSYPPDEQYF
TRBJ2-3,TRBV19,NA,NA,TGTGCCAGTAGTATTAAGGACAGCCGCACAGATACGCAGTATTTT,CASSIKDSRTDTQYF
TRBJ2-2,TRBV7-9,TRBD1,once,TGTGCCAGCAGCTTCGGCCCAGGGACAGGGTGGACCGGGGAGCTGTTTTTT,CASSFGPGTGWTGELFF
TRBJ2-1,TRBV7-6,TRBD1,NA,TGTGTCAGCAGCTTACGGACAGGGGACCACAATGAGCAGTTCTTC,CVSSLRTGDHNEQFF